This T cell receptor (beta chain) was sequenced in a study of cytomegalovirus exposure and HLA in healthy donors. Some clones are missing from TCRdb's copy, which holds only in-frame ones; the method was immunoSEQ multiplex PCR. The data contain approximately 150,000 clones, about 88% of them singletons. V dropped 7 bases and J dropped 1 base, with 14 bases sitting between them. Germline CDR1 is SGHRS and CDR2 is YFSETQ. This CDR3 is 14 amino acids long. Points from the study as a whole: Reportedly, cytomegalovirus status was diagnosed with high sensitivity and specificity. It was found in a later analysis that first-cohort TCR clusters tended to co-occur in the 100 to 150 validation repertoires.

Worth noting for this clone: Its specificity is not known.

The donors were part of the roughly 120-subject validation cohort, which stood apart from the roughly 730-subject first cohort. The source of this sequence is a woman younger than 35 in good health and CMV-seropositive. The chain carries TRBV5-1 and TRBJ1-1, with D possibly being TRBD1 (5 bases). The material sequenced was PBMCs. The CDR3 protein is CASLPGLQNTEAFF. The DNA for the CDR3 is TGCGCCAGCTTACCGGGACTCCAGAACACTGAAGCTTTCTTT. Supplemented by reference TRBV5-1 and TRBJ1-1, the full variable domain reads KAGVTQTPRYLIKTRGQQVTLSCSPISGHRSVSWYQQTPGQGLQFLFEYFSETQRNKGNFPGRFSGRQFSNSRSEMNVSTLELGDSALYLCASLPGLQNTEAFFGQGTRLTVV.